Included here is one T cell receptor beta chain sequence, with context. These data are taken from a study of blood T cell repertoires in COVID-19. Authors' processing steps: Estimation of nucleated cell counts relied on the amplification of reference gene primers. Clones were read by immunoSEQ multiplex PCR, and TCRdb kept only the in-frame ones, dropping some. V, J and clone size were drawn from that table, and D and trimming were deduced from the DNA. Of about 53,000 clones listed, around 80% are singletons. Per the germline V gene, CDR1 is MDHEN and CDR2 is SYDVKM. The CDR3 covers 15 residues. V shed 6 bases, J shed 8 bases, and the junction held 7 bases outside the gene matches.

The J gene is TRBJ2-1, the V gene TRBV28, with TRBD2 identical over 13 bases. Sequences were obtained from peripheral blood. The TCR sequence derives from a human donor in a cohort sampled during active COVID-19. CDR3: CASRRTSGRSDEQFF. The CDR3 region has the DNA TGTGCCAGCAGAAGGACTAGCGGGAGATCCGATGAGCAGTTCTTC.